Listed below are T cell receptor beta chains from one sample, sequenced in a study of response to subunit inactivated influenza vaccine. TCRdb redid the calling of the RT-PCR reads with MiXCR, one entry per CDR3 protein. The data show hundreds of thousands of distinct CDR3 sequences, just over 20% seen once. The sequencing here drew on PBMCs from blood, taken around 22 months after vaccination. These receptors were taken from a man between 50 and 70 years old who received an inactivated influenza vaccine. The CDR3 runs from the conserved cysteine through the conserved F or W. Each record gives: V gene, D gene, J gene, clone size, CDR3 protein, CDR3 DNA. The D gene is left open where the match is weak. Part of the rows lack a size; the others show once, few, many or a class for expanded clones.

V gene: TRBV7-9
D gene: NA
J gene: TRBJ1-2
clone size: NA
CDR3 protein: CASSRLRGLKVDGYTF
CDR3 DNA: TGTGCCAGCAGCCGTCTCCGGGGCCTGAAAGTGGATGGCTACACCTTC

V gene: TRBV18
D gene: NA
J gene: TRBJ1-2
clone size: NA
CDR3 protein: CASSPPYDYGYTF
CDR3 DNA: TGTGCCAGCTCACCACCGTATGACTATGGCTACACCTTC

V gene: TRBV12-3/TRBV12-4
D gene: NA
J gene: TRBJ2-1
clone size: NA
CDR3 protein: CASGSLNEQFF
CDR3 DNA: TGTGCCTCGGGGAGCCTCAATGAGCAGTTCTTC

V gene: TRBV6-5
D gene: NA
J gene: TRBJ2-4
clone size: few
CDR3 protein: CASSYMGSKNIQYF
CDR3 DNA: TGTGCCAGCAGTTACATGGGTTCCAAAAACATTCAGTACTTC

V gene: TRBV5-6
D gene: TRBD1
J gene: TRBJ2-1
clone size: few
CDR3 protein: CASSLDRGLYNEQFF
CDR3 DNA: TGTGCCAGCAGCCTGGACAGGGGGCTCTACAATGAGCAGTTCTTC

V gene: TRBV30
D gene: TRBD2
J gene: TRBJ2-1
clone size: NA
CDR3 protein: CAGKDRTRSYNEQFF
CDR3 DNA: TGTGCCGGGAAGGACCGGACTAGATCCTACAATGAGCAGTTCTTC

V gene: TRBV20-1
D gene: NA
J gene: TRBJ2-1
clone size: few
CDR3 protein: CSATKHPKDNEQFF
CDR3 DNA: TGCAGTGCTACTAAGCATCCTAAGGACAATGAGCAGTTCTTC

V gene: TRBV5-1
D gene: TRBD1
J gene: TRBJ2-3
clone size: few
CDR3 protein: CASSKGTGVSDTQYF
CDR3 DNA: TGCGCCAGCAGCAAAGGGACAGGGGTTTCAGATACGCAGTATTTT

V gene: TRBV20-1
D gene: NA
J gene: TRBJ1-5
clone size: few
CDR3 protein: CSAKTRGYYSNQPQHF
CDR3 DNA: TGCAGTGCAAAGACCAGGGGATATTATAGCAATCAGCCCCAGCATTTT

V gene: TRBV12-3/TRBV12-4
D gene: NA
J gene: TRBJ2-2
clone size: few
CDR3 protein: CASSLFSSAGELFF
CDR3 DNA: TGTGCCAGCAGTTTGTTTTCTAGCGCCGGGGAGCTGTTTTTT

V gene: TRBV5-1
D gene: NA
J gene: TRBJ2-3
clone size: NA
CDR3 protein: CASSLTPPSTDTQYF
CDR3 DNA: TGCGCCAGCAGCCTGACTCCCCCAAGTACAGATACGCAGTATTTT

V gene: TRBV5-4
D gene: NA
J gene: TRBJ1-1
clone size: NA
CDR3 protein: CASSSVVGDTEAFF
CDR3 DNA: TGTGCCAGCAGCAGCGTTGTGGGGGACACTGAAGCTTTCTTT

V gene: TRBV12-3/TRBV12-4
D gene: TRBD2
J gene: TRBJ2-1
clone size: NA
CDR3 protein: CASSLYSLAGNEQFF
CDR3 DNA: TGTGCCAGCAGTTTATACTCCCTAGCGGGAAATGAGCAGTTCTTC